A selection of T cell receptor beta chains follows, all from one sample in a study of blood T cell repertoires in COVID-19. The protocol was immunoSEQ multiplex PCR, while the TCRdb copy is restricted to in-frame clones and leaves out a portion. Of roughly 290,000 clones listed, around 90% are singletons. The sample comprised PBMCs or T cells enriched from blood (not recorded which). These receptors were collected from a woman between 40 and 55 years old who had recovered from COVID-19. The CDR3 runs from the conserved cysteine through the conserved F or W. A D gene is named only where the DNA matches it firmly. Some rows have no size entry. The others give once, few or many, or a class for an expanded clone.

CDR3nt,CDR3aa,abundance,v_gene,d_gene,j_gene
TGTGCCAGCAGTCAACATTCGAACACTGAAGCTTTCTTT,CASSQHSNTEAFF,.,TRBV6-2/TRBV6-3,.,TRBJ1-1
TGTGCCAGCTCACCACCCGGGACAGGGTTTGGGAACACTGAAGCTTTCTTT,CASSPPGTGFGNTEAFF,.,TRBV18,TRBD1,TRBJ1-1
TGTGCCAGCATTAACACGGGACTCAAAAACAATGAGCAGTTCTTC,CASINTGLKNNEQFF,.,TRBV2,.,TRBJ2-1
TGCGCCAGCAGCCCGGGACAGGGGGACGAGCAGTACTTC,CASSPGQGDEQYF,.,TRBV5-1,TRBD1,TRBJ2-7
TGTGCCAGCAGCCCCCCCCGCGGGCAGGGGCGCCACAATGAGCAGTTCTTC,CASSPPRGQGRHNEQFF,.,TRBV7-9,.,TRBJ2-1
TGTGCCAGTAGCCTCGGTCCGGGAGAGGGCTACACCTTC,CASSLGPGEGYTF,.,TRBV19,.,TRBJ1-2
TGTGCCAGCAGTCGCGGGGAGAGCTCCTACAATGAGCAGTTCTTC,CASSRGESSYNEQFF,.,TRBV6-5,.,TRBJ2-1
TGTGCCGTTAAACTCTCCTATAATTCACCCCTCCACTTT,CAVKLSYNSPLHF,few,TRBV2,.,TRBJ1-6
TGTGCCAGCAGTTCACCGACTAGCGGGGCTTCCTACGAGCAGTACTTC,CASSSPTSGASYEQYF,.,TRBV28,TRBD2,TRBJ2-7
TGTGCCAGCAGCTTGGGACAGGGGGGCTATGGCTACACCTTC,CASSLGQGGYGYTF,.,TRBV5-6,TRBD1,TRBJ1-2
TGTGCCAGCAGCTTGGAGGCCCGGGTTCGGTATGGCTACACCTTC,CASSLEARVRYGYTF,.,TRBV5-6,.,TRBJ1-2
TGTGCCAGTAGGACAGGGGCGGATGAAAAACTGTTTTTT,CASRTGADEKLFF,.,TRBV19,TRBD1,TRBJ1-4
TGTGCCAGCTCATCCGGACAGGGTGGCGGCTACACCTTC,CASSSGQGGGYTF,.,TRBV18,TRBD1,TRBJ1-2
TGCGCCAGTCGGGACTCTACACTGGATGGCTACACCTTC,CASRDSTLDGYTF,.,TRBV5-1,.,TRBJ1-2
TGCGCCAGCAGCCAAGAGGGCAGGGTGGGGTATGGCTACACCTTC,CASSQEGRVGYGYTF,.,TRBV4-3,.,TRBJ1-2
TGCAGCGTCTCTAGGGATGGACAGGGCAATCAGCCCCAGCATTTT,CSVSRDGQGNQPQHF,.,TRBV29-1,TRBD1,TRBJ1-5
TGTGCCACCAGTGAGGGGACAGAGAACACTGAAGCTTTCTTT,CATSEGTENTEAFF,.,TRBV24-1,TRBD1,TRBJ1-1
TGTGCCAGCAGCCAAGATCGGACCGGGACAGGGGGACGAGGGGACATTCAGTACTTC,CASSQDRTGTGGRGDIQYF,.,TRBV3-1/TRBV3-2,TRBD1,TRBJ2-4
TGCGCCAGCAGCGGAGGATCGGACAGGGGGGCCTTTGGCTATGGCTACACCTTC,CASSGGSDRGAFGYGYTF,.,TRBV5-1,TRBD1,TRBJ1-2
TGTGCCTGGATTAAGGACAGTATGAACACTGAAGCTTTCTTT,CAWIKDSMNTEAFF,.,TRBV30,.,TRBJ1-1
TGTGCCAGCAGCGTAGACAGTTTGGAGACCCAGTACTTC,CASSVDSLETQYF,.,TRBV9,.,TRBJ2-5
TGCGCCAGCAGCCAACCGGGGACAGGGGCCTTCAGCTCCTACGAGCAGTACTTC,CASSQPGTGAFSSYEQYF,few,TRBV4-1,TRBD1,TRBJ2-7
TGTGCCAGCAGCCAAGTCGGGGGGTCCCTAGCCAAAAACATTCAGTACTTC,CASSQVGGSLAKNIQYF,few,TRBV3-1/TRBV3-2,TRBD2,TRBJ2-4
TGTGCCATCAGTGCATCGGCAGGGGGCTTCTATGGCTACACCTTC,CAISASAGGFYGYTF,.,TRBV10-3,TRBD1,TRBJ1-2
TGTGCCACCAGCAGAGATTTGGGGGGTGGCGATGGCTACACCTTC,CATSRDLGGGDGYTF,.,TRBV15,.,TRBJ1-2
TGTGCCAGCAGTGATAGGGGATCAACCGGGGAGCTGTTTTTT,CASSDRGSTGELFF,few,TRBV6-4,.,TRBJ2-2
TGTGCCAGCAGCTTACAGGGATCTGGAAACACCATATATTTT,CASSLQGSGNTIYF,.,TRBV7-8,.,TRBJ1-3
TGTGCCAGTACCGTGACAGGGAGGAATGGCTACACCTTC,CASTVTGRNGYTF,.,TRBV19,TRBD1,TRBJ1-2
TGCGCCAGCAGCGCCACAGGGGAGTGGGCCAAAAACATTCAGTACTTC,CASSATGEWAKNIQYF,.,TRBV5-1,TRBD1,TRBJ2-4
TGTGCCAGCAGCTCCTTGACAGGGAGCACTGAAGCTTTCTTT,CASSSLTGSTEAFF,.,TRBV7-9,TRBD1,TRBJ1-1
TGTGCCTGGAGTGGTAGCGGGAGGGGCAAAAACATTCAGTACTTC,CAWSGSGRGKNIQYF,.,TRBV30,TRBD2,TRBJ2-4
TGTGCCAGCAGCTTACAGCGGGAGGGCCGAGAGCTGTTTTTT,CASSLQREGRELFF,.,TRBV7-6,TRBD2,TRBJ2-2
TGTGCCAGCAGCCCTCAGGGTGGTAGCAATCAGCCCCAGCATTTT,CASSPQGGSNQPQHF,.,TRBV7-6,.,TRBJ1-5
TGTGCCAGCAGTGACCAATACGAGCAGTACTTC,CASSDQYEQYF,once,TRBV6-1,.,TRBJ2-7
TGTGCCAGCTCGAGCGCGCCGACCTACAATGAGCAGTTCTTC,CASSSAPTYNEQFF,.,TRBV6-4,.,TRBJ2-1
TGCGCCAGCAGTGCGGGACAGGGGGCGCAAGGCTACACCTTC,CASSAGQGAQGYTF,.,TRBV10-2,TRBD1,TRBJ1-2
TGTGCCAGCAGCGTCAACCCGACTGGTTTTAATGAGCAGTTCTTC,CASSVNPTGFNEQFF,.,TRBV7-9,.,TRBJ2-1
TGTGCCAGCAGCTTAGATGTCGGCCGACTAAATTATGGCTACACCTTC,CASSLDVGRLNYGYTF,once,TRBV7-2,.,TRBJ1-2
TGTGCCAGCAGCCCCCGACAGGGACCTCTGCGGGGCTACACCTTC,CASSPRQGPLRGYTF,.,TRBV3-1/TRBV3-2,TRBD1,TRBJ1-2
TGTGCCAGCAGCTACTTCGTTTCCCCAACAGCCAACGAGCAGTACTTC,CASSYFVSPTANEQYF,.,TRBV5-4,.,TRBJ2-7
TGTGCCAGCAGCCTCGGCGGGGCGGCACTCCAGCCCCAGCATTTT,CASSLGGAALQPQHF,.,TRBV5-5,.,TRBJ1-5